This entry lists 10 T cell receptor beta chains sequenced from one sample in a study of T cell repertoires in ileal Crohn's disease. The time point is: inflamed ileum from the surgical specimen. Using immunoSEQ multiplex PCR, the repertoire was profiled, and TCRdb retains in-frame clones only, with some absent. The repertoire holds roughly 4,200 clones, with 76% as singletons. The specimen was ileal tissue. Every receptor here comes from an adult with Crohn's disease.

The CDR3 loop is CASGGGGKGYTF. CDR3 in DNA: TGTGCCAGCGGGGGAGGGGGCAAAGGCTACACCTTC. The chain employs TRBV6-1 and TRBJ1-2, with 7 bases that match TRBD1. V shed 8 bases and J 8 bases; nucleotides not matched to a gene: 8. The germline CDR1 and CDR2 sequences are MNHNS and SASEGT. The CDR3 has 12 residues.

The genes are TRBV5-8 and TRBJ2-1, with D hard to call. V was pared by 0 bases and J by 2 bases, with 9 bases between. Per the germline V gene, CDR1 is SGHTS and CDR2 is YDEGEE. The length of the CDR3 is 15 residues. The chain's CDR3 is CASSLVGSPYNEQFF. CDR3 nucleotides: TGTGCCAGCAGCTTGGTGGGAAGCCCCTACAATGAGCAGTTCTTC.

This chain connects TRBV5-1 to TRBJ1-3; D is uncertain. CDR1 is SGHRS and CDR2 is YFSETQ in the germline V gene. Trimming left V 4 bases short and J 0 bases short, with 17 bases between. The CDR3 extends over 17 amino acids. In nucleotides, the CDR3 is TGCGCCAGCAGCCCGAACCCTCACGAAAGCTCTGGAAACACCATATATTTT. It translates to CASSPNPHESSGNTIYF.

The chain couples TRBV27 to TRBJ1-5; D uncertain. The V gene lost 6 bases and the J gene lost 6 bases, with 12 bases spanning the gap. Germline V gene sequence: CDR1 MNHEY, CDR2 SMNVEV (reference sequence). This CDR3 spans 13 amino acids. This chain's CDR3 is CASSYSRGQPQHF. The CDR3 nucleotides are TGTGCCAGCAGCTACTCCCGGGGTCAGCCCCAGCATTTT.

This clone has a handful of counts. The chain combines TRBV5-4 with TRBJ2-3; no reliable D call. This CDR3 has 13 amino acids. In germline, CDR1 is SGHNT, CDR2 YYREEE (reference sequence). V was cut by 0 bases and J by 3 bases, with 5 bases left in between. The CDR3 nucleotides read TGTGCCAGCAGCTTGGCCAGAACAGATACGCAGTATTTT. Encoded protein: CASSLARTDTQYF. Using reference TRBV5-4 and TRBJ2-3 for the parts outside the CDR3, the full variable domain is ETGVTQSPTHLIKTRGQQVTLRCSSQSGHNTVSWYQQALGQGPQFIFQYYREEENGRGNFPPRFSGLQFPNYSSELNVNALELDDSALYLCASSLARTDTQYFGPGTRLTVL.

The rearrangement uses TRBV9 and TRBJ2-2; D is uncertain. From germline, CDR1 is SGDLS and CDR2 YYNGEE. Trimming cost V 6 bases and J 5 bases, with 8 bases left between them. The CDR3 runs 12 residues. The CDR3 spells CASNIGTGELFF. The CDR3 coding sequence is TGTGCCAGCAACATAGGGACCGGGGAGCTGTTTTTT.

The chain employs TRBV4-3 and TRBJ1-4; D is undetermined. The CDR3 has 18 amino acids. CDR1 and CDR2 from the germline V gene are LGHNA and YSLEER. Trimming removed 0 bases at V and 0 bases at J, with 14 bases between. As DNA, the CDR3 is TGCGCCAGCAGCCAAGATACTTGGCCGACAACAACTAATGAAAAACTGTTTTTT. It translates to CASSQDTWPTTTNEKLFF.

The genes are TRBV6-1 and TRBJ2-1; D is ambiguous. This CDR3 has 12 residues. The V gene lost 5 bases and the J gene lost 9 bases, with 11 bases spanning the gap. CDR1 MNHNS and CDR2 SASEGT come from the germline V gene. CDR3 protein: CASSPLGGEQFF. The DNA for the CDR3 is TGTGCCAGCAGTCCCCTCGGCGGTGAGCAGTTCTTC.

The chain combines TRBV29-1 with TRBJ1-1; D is unresolved. The CDR3 covers 12 residues. Trimming removed 6 bases at V and 2 bases at J, with 10 bases between. Germline values: CDR1 SQVTM, CDR2 ANQGSEA. The DNA for the CDR3 is TGCAGCGTCCGGACGGTTAACACTGAAGCTTTCTTT. This gives the protein CSVRTVNTEAFF. The full variable domain, in which reference TRBV29-1 and TRBJ1-1 provide the parts outside the CDR3, is SAVISQKPSRDICQRGTSLTIQCQVDSQVTMMFWYRQQPGQSLTLIATANQGSEATYESGFVIDKFPISRPNLTFSTLTVSNMSPEDSSIYLCSVRTVNTEAFFGQGTRLTVV.

The gene calls are TRBV4-3 and TRBJ2-1; TRBD2 matches at 8 bases. In germline, CDR1 is LGHNA, CDR2 YSLEER. CDR3 length: 15 residues. The ends lost 4 bases at V and 3 bases at J; junction bases unmatched: 5. In nucleotides, the CDR3 is TGCGCCAGCAGCCCCGGACTAGCTCGCTACAATGAGCAGTTCTTC. It yields the protein CASSPGLARYNEQFF.